This T cell receptor (beta chain) originates from a study of T cells after posttransplantation cyclophosphamide. The data were produced by immunoSEQ multiplex PCR, yet TCRdb's version contains in-frame clones alone and is incomplete. The sample is made up of approximately 31,000 clones, none counted only once. Germline CDR1 and CDR2: SNHLY and FYNNEI. The V and J ends lost 7 bases and 0 bases, in that order; junction bases with no gene match: 11. This CDR3 has 17 residues. In its sample, this clone was seen many times. Its antigen is not known. Study-wide findings and caveats: Blood and skin or GI T cell repertoires showed limited TRB overlap. Recipient CMV seropositivity and CMV reactivation strongly tracked TRB clonality. Later blood repertoires were often dominated by clones from the donor CD8+ memory compartment.

The related graft donor's blood sample was taken on the day of bone marrow donation. The sequenced sample was PBMCs. The V call is TRBV2, the J call TRBJ1-1; 10 bases align to TRBD1. The clonotype originates from a woman in her twenties or thirties in good health and a related stem cell transplant donor. The CDR3 reads CASIPGGQGRVNTEAFF. The CDR3 coding sequence is TGTGCCAGCATTCCCGGGGGACAGGGGCGGGTGAACACTGAAGCTTTCTTT.